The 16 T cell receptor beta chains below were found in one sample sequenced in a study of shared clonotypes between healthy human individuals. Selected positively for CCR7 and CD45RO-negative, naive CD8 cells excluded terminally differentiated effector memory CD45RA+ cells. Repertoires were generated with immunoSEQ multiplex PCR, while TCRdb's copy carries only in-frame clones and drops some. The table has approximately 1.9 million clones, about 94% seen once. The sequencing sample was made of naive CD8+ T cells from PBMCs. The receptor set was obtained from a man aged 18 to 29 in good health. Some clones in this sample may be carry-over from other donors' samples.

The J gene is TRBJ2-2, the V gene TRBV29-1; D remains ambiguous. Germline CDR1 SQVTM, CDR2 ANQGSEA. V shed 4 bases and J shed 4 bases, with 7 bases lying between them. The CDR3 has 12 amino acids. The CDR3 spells CSVGVATGELFF. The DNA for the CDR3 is TGCAGCGTTGGGGTTGCCACCGGGGAGCTGTTTTTT.

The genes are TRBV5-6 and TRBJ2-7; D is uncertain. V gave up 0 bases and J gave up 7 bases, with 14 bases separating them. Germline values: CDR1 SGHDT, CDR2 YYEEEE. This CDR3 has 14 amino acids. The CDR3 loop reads CASSLGTGPQEQYF. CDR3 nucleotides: TGTGCCAGCAGCTTGGGGACCGGGCCGCAAGAGCAGTACTTC.

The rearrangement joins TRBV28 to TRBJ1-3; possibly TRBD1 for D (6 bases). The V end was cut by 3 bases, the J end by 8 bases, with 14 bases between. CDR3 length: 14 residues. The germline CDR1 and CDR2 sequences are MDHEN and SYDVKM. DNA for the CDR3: TGTGCCAGCAGTTTCTCCCAGGGGCGTGACACCATATATTTT. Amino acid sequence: CASSFSQGRDTIYF.

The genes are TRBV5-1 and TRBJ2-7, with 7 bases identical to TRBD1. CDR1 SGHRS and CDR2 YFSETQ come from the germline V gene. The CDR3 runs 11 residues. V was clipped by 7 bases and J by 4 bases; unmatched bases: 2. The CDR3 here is CASRDRYEQYF. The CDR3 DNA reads TGCGCCAGCCGGGACAGATACGAGCAGTACTTC.

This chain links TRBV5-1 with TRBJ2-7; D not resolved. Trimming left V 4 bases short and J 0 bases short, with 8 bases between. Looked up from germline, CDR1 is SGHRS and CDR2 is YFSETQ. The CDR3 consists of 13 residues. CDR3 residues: CASSPPASYEQYF. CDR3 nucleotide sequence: TGCGCCAGCAGCCCCCCCGCCTCCTACGAGCAGTACTTC.

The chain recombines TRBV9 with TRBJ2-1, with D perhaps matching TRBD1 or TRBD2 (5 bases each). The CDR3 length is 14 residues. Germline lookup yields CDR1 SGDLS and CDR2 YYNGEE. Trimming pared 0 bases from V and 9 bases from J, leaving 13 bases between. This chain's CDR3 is CASSVVLFGGEQFF. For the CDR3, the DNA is TGTGCCAGCAGCGTAGTCCTATTTGGGGGTGAGCAGTTCTTC.

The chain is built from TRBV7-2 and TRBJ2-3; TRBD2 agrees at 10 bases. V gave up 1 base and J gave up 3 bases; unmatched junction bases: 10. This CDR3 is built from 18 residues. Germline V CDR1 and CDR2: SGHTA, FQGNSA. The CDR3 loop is CASSLDVVAGGRTDTQYF. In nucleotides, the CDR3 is TGTGCCAGCAGCTTAGATGTGGTAGCGGGAGGTAGAACAGATACGCAGTATTTT.

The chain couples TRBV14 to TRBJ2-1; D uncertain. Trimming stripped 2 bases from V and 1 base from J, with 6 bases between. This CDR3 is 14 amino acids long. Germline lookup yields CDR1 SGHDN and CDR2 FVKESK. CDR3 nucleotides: TGTGCCAGCAGCCAACCTAGTTCCTACAATGAGCAGTTCTTC. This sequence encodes CASSQPSSYNEQFF. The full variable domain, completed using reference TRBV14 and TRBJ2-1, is EAGVTQFPSHSVIEKGQTVTLRCDPISGHDNLYWYRRVMGKEIKFLLHFVKESKQDESGMPNNRFLAERTGGTYSTLKVQPAELEDSGVYFCASSQPSSYNEQFFGPGTRLTVL.

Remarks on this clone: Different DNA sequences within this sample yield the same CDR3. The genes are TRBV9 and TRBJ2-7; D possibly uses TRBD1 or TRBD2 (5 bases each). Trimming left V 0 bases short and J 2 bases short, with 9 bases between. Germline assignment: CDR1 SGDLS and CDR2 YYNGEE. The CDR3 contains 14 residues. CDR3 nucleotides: TGTGCCAGCAGCGTAGGGGACGGGGCCTACGAGCAGTACTTC. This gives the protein CASSVGDGAYEQYF. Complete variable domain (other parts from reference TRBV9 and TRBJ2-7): DSGVTQTPKHLITATGQRVTLRCSPRSGDLSVYWYQQSLDQGLQFLIQYYNGEERAKGNILERFSAQQFPDLHSELNLSSLELGDSALYFCASSVGDGAYEQYFGPGTRLTVT.

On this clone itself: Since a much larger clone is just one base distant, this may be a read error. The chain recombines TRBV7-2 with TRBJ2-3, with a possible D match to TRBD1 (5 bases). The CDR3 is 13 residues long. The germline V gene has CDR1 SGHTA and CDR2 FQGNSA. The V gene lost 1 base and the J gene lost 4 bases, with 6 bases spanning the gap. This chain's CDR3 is CASSLGGSDTQYF. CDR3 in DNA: TGTGCCAGCAGCTTAGGGGGCTCAGATACGCAGTATTTT.

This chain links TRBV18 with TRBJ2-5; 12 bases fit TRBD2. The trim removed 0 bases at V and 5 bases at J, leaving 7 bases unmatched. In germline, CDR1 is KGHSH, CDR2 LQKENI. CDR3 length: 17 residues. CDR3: CASSPPTSGRVEETQYF. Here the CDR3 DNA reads TGTGCCAGCTCACCACCGACTAGCGGGAGAGTAGAGGAGACCCAGTACTTC. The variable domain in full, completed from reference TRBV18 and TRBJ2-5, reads NAGVMQNPRHLVRRRGQEARLRCSPMKGHSHVYWYRQLPEEGLKFMVYLQKENIIDESGMPKERFSAEFPKEGPSILRIQQVVRGDSAAYFCASSPPTSGRVEETQYFGPGTRLLVL.

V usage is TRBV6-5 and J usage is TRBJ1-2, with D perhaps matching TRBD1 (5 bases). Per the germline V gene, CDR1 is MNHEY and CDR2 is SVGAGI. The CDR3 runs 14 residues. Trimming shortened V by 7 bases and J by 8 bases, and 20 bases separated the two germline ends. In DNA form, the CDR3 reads TGTGCCAGCACCCCGACCCCGGGGCCGGAGGGCTACACCTTC. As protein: CASTPTPGPEGYTF.

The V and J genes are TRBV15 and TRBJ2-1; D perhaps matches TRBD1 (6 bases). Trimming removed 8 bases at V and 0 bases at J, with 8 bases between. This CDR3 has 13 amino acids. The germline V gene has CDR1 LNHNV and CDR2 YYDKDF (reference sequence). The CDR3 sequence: CATGQLSYNEQFF. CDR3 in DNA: TGTGCCACCGGACAGCTCTCCTACAATGAGCAGTTCTTC.

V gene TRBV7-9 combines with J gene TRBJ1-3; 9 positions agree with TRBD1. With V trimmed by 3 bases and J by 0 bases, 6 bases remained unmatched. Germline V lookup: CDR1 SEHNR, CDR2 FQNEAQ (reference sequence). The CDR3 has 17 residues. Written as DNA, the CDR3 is TGTGCCAGCAGCTTTAAGACGGGACAGGGCTCTGGAAACACCATATATTTT. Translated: CASSFKTGQGSGNTIYF.

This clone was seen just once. Here the CDR3 reads CASSPEGLADYNEQFF. Written as DNA, the CDR3 is TGTGCCAGCAGCCCAGAGGGACTAGCGGACTACAATGAGCAGTTCTTC. V gene TRBV11-2 combines with J gene TRBJ2-1, with 11 bases matching TRBD2. The length of the CDR3 is 16 residues. Looked up from germline, CDR1 is SGHAT and CDR2 is FQNNGV. V dropped 5 bases and J dropped 3; count of bases not matched to a gene: 6.

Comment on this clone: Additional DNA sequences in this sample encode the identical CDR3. The CDR3 DNA reads TGTGCCAGCAGTTTTACAGGGGCGGGCTATGGCTACACCTTC. The encoded protein is CASSFTGAGYGYTF. The chain employs TRBV27 and TRBJ1-2, with TRBD1 matching 7 bases. Germline CDR1 is MNHEY and CDR2 is SMNVEV (reference sequence). This CDR3 comprises 14 residues. V shed 3 bases, J shed 4 bases, and the junction held 5 bases outside the gene matches.